This TCR beta chain stems from a study of beta chain features in type 1 diabetes. Staining for CD45RO/CCR7/CD25/CD127/CD95/CD27 allowed sorting of CD4+ naive, central memory, regulatory and stem cell-like memory cells. Study-wide results and caveats: The naive, central memory and Treg TCRB repertoires looked more alike in patients than they did in healthy donors. Type 1 diabetes patients showed a moderate but significant shortening of TCRB CDR3s in all four CD4+ subsets.

Germline values: CDR1 LNHDA, CDR2 SQIVND (reference sequence). The CDR3 contains 11 residues. With 10 bases clipped from V and 6 bases from J, the junction kept 5 bases outside the gene matches. This clone was observed a few times. Its antigen is not known. Expressed TCRB transcripts were sequenced after all isolated RNA was converted to cDNA. Sequencing used immunoSEQ multiplex PCR; TCRdb keeps in-frame clones, though not all of them. The sample shows more than 300,000 clones, around 12% of them seen only once. The chain carries TRBV19 and TRBJ2-7, with 8 bases identical to TRBD1. The clonotype was recovered from a woman in her late teens or twenties with type 1 diabetes. The material sequenced was naive CD4+ T cells from blood. In DNA, the CDR3 is TGTGCCACCACGGACAGGGTCGAGCAGTACTTC. This gives the protein CATTDRVEQYF.